These T cell receptor beta chains were read from a single sample in a study of radiation and T cells in renal cell carcinoma. TCRdb's copy holds only in-frame clones and misses some; the assay was immunoSEQ multiplex PCR. The profile shows roughly 80,000 clones, roughly 85% of them singletons. Here the sequenced sample was blood, taken from a patient whose treatment included radiotherapy and nephrectomy. The receptors come from a woman aged 60-75 years with renal cell carcinoma. CDR3s include the opening cysteine and the closing phenylalanine or tryptophan. D genes are given only for firm matches. The size field is filled for only some rows; it gives once, few, many or a size class.

d_gene	v_gene	j_gene	abundance	CDR3nt	CDR3aa
TRBD2	TRBV10-3	TRBJ2-3	.	TGTGCCATCAGTGACTCCGCGTTGACTAGCGGGAGGCGCACAGATACGCAGTATTTT	CAISDSALTSGRRTDTQYF
.	TRBV6-1	TRBJ1-5	.	TGTGCCAGCAGTGACACCGACAGGTTTAACAATCAGCCCCAGCATTTT	CASSDTDRFNNQPQHF
TRBD1	TRBV5-1	TRBJ1-4	.	TGCGCCAGCAGCACCGGGACAGATGATAAACTGTTTTTT	CASSTGTDDKLFF
.	TRBV2	TRBJ2-4	once	TGTGCCAGCAGTGAAGCCCGGTATCGGGGCAAAAACATTCAGTACTTC	CASSEARYRGKNIQYF
.	TRBV11-2	TRBJ1-2	.	TGTGCCAGCAGCTTAACTGTGGGGGCAATGGGTGGCTACACCTTC	CASSLTVGAMGGYTF
.	TRBV21-1	TRBJ1-6	.	TGTGCCAGCAGCAATGCCCCCAGCTATAATTCACCCCTCCACTTT	CASSNAPSYNSPLHF
.	TRBV5-5	TRBJ1-3	.	TGTGCCAGCAGCTTCGGGGGTTCTGGAAACACCATATATTTT	CASSFGGSGNTIYF
TRBD1	TRBV19	TRBJ2-1	.	TGTGCCAGTAGTCCTCTCCGGGACAGGGGTGCCAATGAGCAGTTCTTC	CASSPLRDRGANEQFF
.	TRBV7-2	TRBJ1-1	.	TGTGCCAGCAGCTTAGAATGGGGAAAGAACACTGAAGCTTTCTTT	CASSLEWGKNTEAFF
.	TRBV4-1	TRBJ1-1	.	TGCGCCAGCAGCCTACATTCAGAGTACGATGACACTGAAGCTTTCTTT	CASSLHSEYDDTEAFF
.	TRBV30	TRBJ2-7	.	TGTGCCTGGAGTTATGGGAGCTCCTACGAGCAGTACTTC	CAWSYGSSYEQYF
.	TRBV27	TRBJ2-7	.	TGTGCCAGCAGTTTGGCTCGAATGACAGGCGCTAGCTCCTACGAGCAGTACTTC	CASSLARMTGASSYEQYF
.	TRBV10-3	TRBJ1-2	.	TGTGCCATCAGTGGGTCGGAGAACGGAGGATGGGGCTACACCTTC	CAISGSENGGWGYTF
TRBD1	TRBV7-2	TRBJ1-2	.	TGTGCCAGCAGCGCCCTGACAGGGACTGTCTATGGCTACACCTTC	CASSALTGTVYGYTF
.	TRBV27	TRBJ1-1	.	TGTGCCAGCAGCCTTGGGATAGCGGGAGCTGAAGCTTTCTTT	CASSLGIAGAEAFF
.	TRBV4-3	TRBJ1-2	.	TGCGCCAGCAGCCAAGATGAAGGGTTATTTAACTATGGCTACACCTTC	CASSQDEGLFNYGYTF
.	TRBV19	TRBJ2-7	.	TGTGCCAGTAGTATGAATCCGTACTACGAGCAGTACTTC	CASSMNPYYEQYF
.	TRBV7-9	TRBJ1-1	few	TGTGCCAGCAGCTTAGTGATTGTTAGAGGGGTGAACACTGAAGCTTTCTTT	CASSLVIVRGVNTEAFF
.	TRBV28	TRBJ1-4	.	TGTGCCAGCAGCGACCCCTCTATGGGTGGATATAATGAAAAACTGTTTTTT	CASSDPSMGGYNEKLFF
.	TRBV7-2	TRBJ2-7	.	TGTGCCAGCAGCTTAGAGGCGGCCCTTGGGTACGAGCAGTACTTC	CASSLEAALGYEQYF
.	TRBV27	TRBJ1-2	few	TGTGCCAGCTTTAACACTAACTATGGCTACACCTTC	CASFNTNYGYTF
.	TRBV4-1	TRBJ1-4	.	TGCGCCAGCAGCCAAGATCCCCTCCAAGCGAGCCTATCTAATGAAAAACTGTTTTTT	CASSQDPLQASLSNEKLFF
.	TRBV5-8	TRBJ2-4	.	TGTGCCAGCAGCTTGGGTCGACTAGCCAAAAACATTCAGTACTTC	CASSLGRLAKNIQYF
.	TRBV4-1	TRBJ1-5	.	TGCGCCAGCAGCCAAGTGGTTTACGGCAATCAGCCCCAGCATTTT	CASSQVVYGNQPQHF
TRBD1	TRBV4-3	TRBJ2-7	.	TGCGCCAGCAGCCAAGAGACAGGGAGACGATCTGGGTACGAGCAGTACTTC	CASSQETGRRSGYEQYF
.	TRBV5-1	TRBJ2-6	.	TGCGCCAGCAGCACCAGGGTCTCTGGGGCCAACGTCCTGACTTTC	CASSTRVSGANVLTF
TRBD1	TRBV6-6	TRBJ2-4	.	TGTGCCAGCAGACTGACAGGGATCGCCAAAAACATTCAGTACTTC	CASRLTGIAKNIQYF
TRBD1	TRBV2	TRBJ1-5	few	TGTGCCAGCACTGCAAACCTGGGGACAGGAGGTCAGCCCCAGCATTTT	CASTANLGTGGQPQHF
.	TRBV11-2	TRBJ1-1	.	TGTGCCAGCAGCTTAGCAACCGAAGCTTTCTTT	CASSLATEAFF
TRBD2	TRBV10-1	TRBJ2-3	.	TGCGCCAGCAGTAACCTGACTAGCGGGAAAACAGATACGCAGTATTTT	CASSNLTSGKTDTQYF
.	TRBV6-6	TRBJ1-4	.	TGTGCCAGCAGATCAGGTGCCAGGACCGAAAAACTGTTTTTT	CASRSGARTEKLFF
.	TRBV7-2	TRBJ2-5	.	TGTGCCAGCAGCTTAGTAGTCGGAGGGAGAGAGACCCAGTACTTC	CASSLVVGGRETQYF
.	TRBV9	TRBJ1-1	.	TGTGCCAGCAGCGTAGGCAAAGGGGCTGACACTGAAGCTTTCTTT	CASSVGKGADTEAFF
.	TRBV18	TRBJ1-1	once	TGTGCCAGCTCACTGGAACCGGGCCCTGAAGCTTTCTTT	CASSLEPGPEAFF
.	TRBV11-3	TRBJ2-1	.	TGTGCCAGCAGCTTACAGGGAGATGAGCAGTTCTTC	CASSLQGDEQFF
TRBD2	TRBV7-2	TRBJ2-5	.	TGTGCCAGCAGCTCGGTAGCGGGGTCTCAAGAGACCCAGTACTTC	CASSSVAGSQETQYF
.	TRBV19	TRBJ2-6	.	TGTGCCAGTAGGGCTTTAGGACACTCTGGGGCCAACGTCCTGACTTTC	CASRALGHSGANVLTF
TRBD2	TRBV6-4	TRBJ2-2	.	TGTGCCAGCAGTGTGCTAGCGGGGGACACCGGGGAGCTGTTTTTT	CASSVLAGDTGELFF
.	TRBV4-2	TRBJ2-7	.	TGTGCCAGCAGCCAAGGATGGGGGACGACCTACGAGCAGTACTTC	CASSQGWGTTYEQYF
.	TRBV4-1	TRBJ1-1	.	TGCGCCAGCAGCCATCGTGCGTCCCACACTGAAGCTTTCTTT	CASSHRASHTEAFF
TRBD1	TRBV7-8	TRBJ1-4	.	TGTGCCAGCAGCTTAGTTAGGGTCAGGGGGTTTACTAATGAAAAACTGTTTTTT	CASSLVRVRGFTNEKLFF
TRBD2	TRBV7-9	TRBJ2-1	once	TGTGCCAGCAGCTTAGTAGCGCGCGGGAGCGGGAATGAGCAGTTCTTC	CASSLVARGSGNEQFF